One and the same sample provided the 21 T cell receptor beta chains below, sequenced in a study of OX40 agonist ivuxolimab in advanced cancers. Profiled with immunoSEQ multiplex PCR; TCRdb holds only in-frame clones, not every one. The table has around 50,000 clones, 75% to 80% seen once. The material sequenced was CD4+ or CD8+ T cells sorted from blood, taken in a trial of the OX40 agonist ivuxolimab. The receptors were gathered from an adult with an advanced solid tumor such as melanoma, head and neck, liver or kidney cancer.

The chain couples TRBV6-1 to TRBJ2-3; 7 positions agree with TRBD2. Germline CDR1 reads MNHNS; CDR2 reads SASEGT. The CDR3 runs to 12 residues. Germline trimming cut 11 bases from V and 3 bases from J; bases unmatched to any gene: 5. The chain's CDR3 is CAGEGGTDTQYF. CDR3 DNA: TGTGCCGGGGAGGGTGGGACAGATACGCAGTATTTT.

The V gene is TRBV27, the J gene TRBJ1-2, with a possible D match to TRBD1 (5 bases). V shed 8 bases and J shed 0 bases, with 16 bases lying between them. The CDR3 totals 15 residues. The V gene's germline CDR1 is MNHEY and CDR2 SMNVEV (reference sequence). CDR3 residues: CASGLYPGPNYGYTF. In nucleotides, the CDR3 is TGTGCCAGCGGACTCTATCCAGGGCCTAACTATGGCTACACCTTC.

V usage is TRBV7-2 and J usage is TRBJ2-1, with D possibly TRBD1 on 5 matching bases. The CDR3 contains 15 residues. V was trimmed by 1 base and J by 8 bases, leaving 15 bases between them. Germline CDR1 reads SGHTA; CDR2 reads FQGNSA. The CDR3 DNA reads as TGTGCCAGCAGCTTAGTTGGTCCAGGGTTTGATGAGCAGTTCTTC. Amino acids: CASSLVGPGFDEQFF.

The V call is TRBV10-2, the J call TRBJ1-2; 7 nucleotides agree with TRBD1. The germline V gene encodes CDR1 WSHSY and CDR2 SAAADI. The CDR3 length is 14 residues. After removal of 0 bases from V and 4 bases from J, the junction contained 2 bases not matched to a gene. For the CDR3, the DNA is TGCGCCAGCAGTGAGTCGGGACAGACCTATGGCTACACCTTC. Translated: CASSESGQTYGYTF.

In its sample, this clone ranks as medium-sized (0.01 to 0.1%). The sample contains more than one DNA sequence encoding this CDR3. The chain couples TRBV10-1 to TRBJ2-1; 8 nucleotides agree with TRBD1. CDR3 length: 16 residues. Germline CDR1 reads WNHNN; CDR2 reads SYGVQD (reference sequence). V lost 5 bases to trimming and J lost 4 bases; unmatched junction nucleotides: 10. The CDR3 loop reads CASSLSGTGAYNEQFF. The CDR3 DNA reads as TGCGCCAGCAGTCTTTCCGGGACAGGAGCATACAATGAGCAGTTCTTC.

This clone came up a few times. The CDR3 nucleotides are TGTGCCAGCAGCTTTGCTGACACTGAAGCTTTCTTT. Encoded protein: CASSFADTEAFF. V and J are TRBV7-2 and TRBJ1-1; D uncertain. Germline-derived CDR1 and CDR2 are SGHTA and FQGNSA. V was shortened by 3 bases and J by 3 bases, with 5 bases between the two germline ends. This CDR3 region has 12 residues.

J is TRBJ2-3 and V is TRBV14; either TRBD1 or TRBD2 may supply D (5 bases each). Looked up from germline, CDR1 is SGHDN and CDR2 is FVKESK. CDR3 size: 14 residues. Trimming removed 1 base at V and 4 bases at J, with 9 bases between. This CDR3 reads CASSQGGSADTQYF. The CDR3 DNA is TGTGCCAGCAGCCAAGGGGGGAGCGCAGATACGCAGTATTTT.

This clone has only a few counts. The genes are TRBV6-6 and TRBJ1-4; 8 nucleotides line up with TRBD1. Trimming at V came to 5 bases and at J to 5 bases, leaving 4 bases not matched to a gene. The CDR3 consists of 14 residues. The germline V gene encodes CDR1 MNHNY and CDR2 SVGAGI (reference sequence). CDR3: CASSRTGPNEKLFF. For the CDR3, the DNA is TGTGCCAGCAGTAGGACAGGGCCAAATGAAAAACTGTTTTTT.

This chain connects TRBV14 to TRBJ1-1; the D gene is possibly TRBD1 (5 bases). CDR3 length: 13 residues. V was pared by 8 bases and J by 5 bases, with 15 bases between. Germline V lookup: CDR1 SGHDN, CDR2 FVKESK. CDR3 DNA sequence: TGTGCCAGCGCGTGGGGGGTACGGACTGAAGCTTTCTTT. It encodes CASAWGVRTEAFF.

Only one count was recorded for this clone. The chain joins TRBV30 to TRBJ1-3; D gene unclear. The germline gives CDR1 GTSNPN, CDR2 SVGIG (reference sequence). The CDR3 length is 14 residues. The V end was cut by 0 bases, the J end by 3 bases, with 9 bases between. The CDR3 sequence: CAWSVGGHGNTIYF. The CDR3 DNA reads as TGTGCCTGGAGTGTAGGAGGGCATGGAAACACCATATATTTT.

The chain combines TRBV19 with TRBJ2-2; weak D call: TRBD1 (6 bases). Trimming pared 7 bases from V and 4 bases from J, leaving 10 bases between. CDR1 LNHDA and CDR2 SQIVND come from the germline V gene (reference sequence). The CDR3 spans 13 residues. The CDR3 sequence: CASIGTLTGELFF. The CDR3 DNA sequence: TGTGCCAGTATTGGGACACTCACCGGGGAGCTGTTTTTT.

A single count supports this clone. The rearrangement uses TRBV27 and TRBJ1-2; D is possibly TRBD1 (5 bases). This CDR3 has 12 residues. The germline V gene encodes CDR1 MNHEY and CDR2 SMNVEV (reference sequence). The V end was cut by 4 bases, the J end by 8 bases, with 11 bases between. Here the CDR3 DNA reads TGTGCCAGCAGTTCTGACTGGGGGGGCTACACCTTC. Translation: CASSSDWGGYTF.

The chain couples TRBV2 to TRBJ2-1; either TRBD1 or TRBD2 may supply D (5 bases each). V lost 2 bases and J lost 4, with 9 bases in between. CDR3 length: 14 amino acids. The germline gives CDR1 SNHLY, CDR2 FYNNEI. The CDR3 sequence is CASSELGAYNEQFF. The CDR3 DNA reads as TGTGCCAGCAGTGAACTCGGGGCATACAATGAGCAGTTCTTC.

The chain couples TRBV15 to TRBJ1-5, with D possibly TRBD1 on 6 matching bases. With 5 bases removed from V and 6 bases from J, the gap between germline ends came to 11 bases. The CDR3 spans 13 residues. CDR1 is LNHNV and CDR2 is YYDKDF in the germline V gene (reference sequence). The CDR3 region is CATSHTGIQPQHF. CDR3 in DNA: TGTGCCACCAGCCACACAGGGATTCAGCCCCAGCATTTT.

The rearrangement joins TRBV7-2 to TRBJ1-5; D unresolved. V was shortened by 2 bases and J by 0 bases, with 17 bases between the two germline ends. Germline V gene sequence: CDR1 SGHTA, CDR2 FQGNSA. The CDR3 is 18 amino acids. CDR3 protein: CASSLRHDLSGSNQPQHF. The CDR3 nucleotides are TGTGCCAGCAGCTTAAGACATGACTTATCCGGTAGCAATCAGCCCCAGCATTTT.

The rearrangement links TRBV25-1 to TRBJ2-1; possible D gene TRBD1, 7 bases. Trimming took 5 bases from V and 8 from J, leaving 25 bases between them. CDR3 length: 17 residues. Per germline, CDR1 MGHDK and CDR2 SYGVNS. The CDR3 DNA reads TGTGCCAGCAGTCACGCCGTGGCTAGCGTCAGGGGGGATGAGCAGTTCTTC. Its translation is CASSHAVASVRGDEQFF.

The chain employs TRBV7-7 and TRBJ1-4, with 10 bases aligning to TRBD1. V lost 3 bases, J lost 4 bases, and 5 bases stayed unmatched. The germline CDR1 and CDR2 sequences are SSHAT and FNYEAQ (reference sequence). The length of the CDR3 is 16 residues. The CDR3 sequence: CASSLTGGGGNEKLFF. The CDR3 coding sequence is TGTGCCAGCAGCTTGACAGGGGGCGGTGGTAATGAAAAACTGTTTTTT.

The rearrangement links TRBV7-2 to TRBJ2-5; 12 bases are shared with TRBD2. The ends lost 0 bases at V and 2 bases at J; junction bases unmatched: 1. There are 16 residues in the CDR3. The germline CDR1 and CDR2 sequences are SGHTA and FQGNSA. The CDR3 nucleotides read TGTGCCAGCAGCTTAGCGACTAGCGGGGGTCAAGAGACCCAGTACTTC. This codes for CASSLATSGGQETQYF. The variable domain in full, with the rest retrieved from reference TRBV7-2 and TRBJ2-5, is GAGVSQSPSNKVTEKGKDVELRCDPISGHTALYWYRQSLGQGLEFLIYFQGNSAPDKSGLPSDRFSAERTGGSVSTLTIQRTQQEDSAVYLCASSLATSGGQETQYFGPGTRLLVL.

The chain links TRBV2 to TRBJ2-2, with 9 bases matching TRBD2. This CDR3 comprises 15 residues. Germline loops: CDR1 SNHLY, CDR2 FYNNEI. Trimming removed 2 bases from V and 5 bases from J; junction bases left unmatched: 3. Here the CDR3 reads CASSELAGRTGELFF. The CDR3 DNA reads as TGTGCCAGCAGTGAACTAGCGGGAAGGACCGGGGAGCTGTTTTTT.

In this sample, this clone turned up once. The CDR3 nucleotides read TGCGCCAGCAGCTTGGTGGGACTAGCGGGAGGGCCCTACAATGAGCAGTTCTTC. Translating gives CASSLVGLAGGPYNEQFF. J is TRBJ2-1 and V is TRBV5-1; 16 nucleotides agree with TRBD2. With V trimmed by 0 bases and J by 2 bases, 2 bases remained unmatched. This CDR3 has 18 amino acids. Germline V gives CDR1 SGHRS, CDR2 YFSETQ.

The gene calls are TRBV18 and TRBJ1-5, with no clear D. Germline V CDR1 and CDR2: KGHSH, LQKENI. V gave up 3 bases and J gave up 2 bases, with 5 bases separating them. The CDR3 runs to 13 residues. The CDR3 region is CASSPTGNQPQHF. In DNA form, the CDR3 reads TGTGCCAGCTCACCGACTGGCAATCAGCCCCAGCATTTT.